This T cell receptor beta chain stems from a study of T cell responses to AZD1222 COVID-19 vaccine. Produced via immunoSEQ multiplex PCR; TCRdb's table is partial and in-frame only. This table holds 100,000 to 130,000 clones, over 85% found once. Study-wide results and caveats: Nearly half of unique spike-specific TCRs reportedly avoided B.1.351 and B.1.1.7 mutated regions.

The germline V and J ends were trimmed by 1 base and 5 bases, with 10 bases remaining between them. The CDR3 covers 13 residues. Per germline, CDR1 SGHDT and CDR2 YYEEEE. As to this clone: Its antigen is undetermined.

The chain recombines TRBV5-6 with TRBJ2-7; the D is unclear. Specimen: peripheral blood, collected on day 0 of MenACWY control vaccination. The TCR originated in an adult in good health. The CDR3 region has the DNA TGTGCCAGCAGCTTGTTACTCCGGAACGAGCAGTACTTC. Translating it yields CASSLLLRNEQYF. Full variable domain (missing parts from reference TRBV5-6 and TRBJ2-7): DAGVTQSPTHLIKTRGQQVTLRCSPKSGHDTVSWYQQALGQGPQFIFQYYEEEERQRGNFPDRFSGHQFPNYSSELNVNALLLGDSALYLCASSLLLRNEQYFGPGTRLTVT.